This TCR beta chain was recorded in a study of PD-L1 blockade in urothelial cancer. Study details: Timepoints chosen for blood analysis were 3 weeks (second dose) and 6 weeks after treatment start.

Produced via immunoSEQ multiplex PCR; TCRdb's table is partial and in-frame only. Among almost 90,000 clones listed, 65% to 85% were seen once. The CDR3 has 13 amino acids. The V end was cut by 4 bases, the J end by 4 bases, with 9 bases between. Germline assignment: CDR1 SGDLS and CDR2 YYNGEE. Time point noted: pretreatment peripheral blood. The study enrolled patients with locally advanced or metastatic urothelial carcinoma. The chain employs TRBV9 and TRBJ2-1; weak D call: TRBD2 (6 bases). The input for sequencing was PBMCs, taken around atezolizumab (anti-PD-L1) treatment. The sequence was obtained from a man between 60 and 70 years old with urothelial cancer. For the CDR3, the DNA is TGTGCCAGCAGCCCTGGGGGGTACAATGAGCAGTTCTTC. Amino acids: CASSPGGYNEQFF.